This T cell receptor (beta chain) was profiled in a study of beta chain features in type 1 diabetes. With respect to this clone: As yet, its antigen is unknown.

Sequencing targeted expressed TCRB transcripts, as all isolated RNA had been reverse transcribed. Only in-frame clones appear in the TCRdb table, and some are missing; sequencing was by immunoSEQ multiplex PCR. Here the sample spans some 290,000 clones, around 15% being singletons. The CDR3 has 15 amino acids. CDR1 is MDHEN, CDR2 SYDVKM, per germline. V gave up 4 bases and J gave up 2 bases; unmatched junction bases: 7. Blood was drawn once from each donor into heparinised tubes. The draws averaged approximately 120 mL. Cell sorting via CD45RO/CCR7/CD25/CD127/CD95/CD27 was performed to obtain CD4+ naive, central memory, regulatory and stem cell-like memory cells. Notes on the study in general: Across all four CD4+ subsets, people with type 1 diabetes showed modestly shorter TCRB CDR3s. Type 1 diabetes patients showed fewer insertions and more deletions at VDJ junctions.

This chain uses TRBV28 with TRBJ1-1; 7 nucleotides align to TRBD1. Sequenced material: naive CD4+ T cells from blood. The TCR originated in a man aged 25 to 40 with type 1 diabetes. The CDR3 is CASSSLDRDNTEAFF. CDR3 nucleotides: TGTGCCAGCAGTTCCCTCGACAGGGATAACACTGAAGCTTTCTTT.